The T cell receptor beta chain under discussion was sequenced for a study of T cell changes during pregnancy in multiple sclerosis. The data were produced by immunoSEQ multiplex PCR, yet TCRdb's version contains in-frame clones alone and is incomplete. The sample yields approximately 60,000 clones, about 90% seen once. The V end was cut by 0 bases, the J end by 7 bases, with 12 bases between. Germline CDR1 reads SGHAT; CDR2 reads FQNNGV. CDR3 length: 15 residues. This chain links TRBV11-2 with TRBJ1-4, with D perhaps TRBD1 (5 bases). Sequencing was performed on CD4+ T cells from peripheral blood mononuclear cells, taken in the second trimester of pregnancy. This clonotype was obtained from a female donor with multiple sclerosis, enrolled in a pregnancy study. The CDR3: CASSLDRGLGEKLFF. CDR3 nucleotides: TGTGCCAGCAGCTTAGATCGGGGACTGGGTGAAAAACTGTTTTTT.